This T cell receptor (beta chain) emerged from a study of blood T cell repertoires in COVID-19. Study overall: Nucleic acid was either cDNA or gDNA, and it came from T cells, B-cell-depleted T cells, or PBMCs.

Germline V lookup: CDR1 MNHNS, CDR2 SASEGT. The CDR3 is 15 residues long. With V trimmed by 3 bases and J by 4 bases, 7 bases remained unmatched. This table comes from immunoSEQ multiplex PCR, and its TCRdb copy is limited to in-frame clones, with some not included. The sample yields 60,000 to 70,000 clones, just over 85% seen once. The chain has TRBV6-1 and TRBJ1-1; TRBD1 aligns across 8 bases. Sequenced sample: peripheral blood. This receptor was identified in a woman aged 55-70 years with acute or convalescent COVID-19. CDR3 in DNA: TGTGCCAGCAGTGACAGGGGGCTACTTACCACTGAAGCTTTCTTT. Translating it yields CASSDRGLLTTEAFF.